The next 2 T cell receptor beta chains were all read from a single sample in a study of cytomegalovirus exposure and HLA in healthy donors. PCR primers comprised 60 Vbeta and 13 Jbeta primers. Method: immunoSEQ multiplex PCR; TCRdb's copy keeps in-frame clones and lacks some. The sample consists of some 140,000 clones, around 80% of them appearing once. What was sequenced was PBMCs. These receptors were collected from a middle-aged woman in good health and CMV-seropositive.

This clone was picked up a small number of times. The rearrangement uses TRBV5-6 and TRBJ1-1; D might be TRBD1 (6 bases). Trimming pared 2 bases from V and 1 base from J, leaving 21 bases between. In germline, CDR1 is SGHDT, CDR2 YYEEEE. The CDR3 covers 18 residues. The CDR3 sequence: CASSLSGTSFSGNTEAFF. The CDR3 bases are TGTGCCAGCAGCTTATCCGGGACATCCTTCTCAGGGAACACTGAAGCTTTCTTT.

The V and J genes are TRBV5-1 and TRBJ2-5; TRBD1 aligns across 8 bases. The assigned J gene may be wrong: the sequence end matches TRBJ2-7 better. Per the germline V gene, CDR1 is SGHRS and CDR2 is YFSETQ. The CDR3 totals 14 residues. As DNA, the CDR3 is TGCGCCAGCAGAGAACAGGGGGGAACCTACGAGCAGTACTTC. Encoded protein: CASREQGGTYEQYF.